This T cell receptor beta chain emerged from a study of Graves' ophthalmopathy and Graves' hyperthyroidism (dated by TCRdb to 2016 to 2019). With respect to the entire study: A patient counted as having stable hyperthyroidism if there was no progression to ophthalmopathy within 18 months of follow-up. The study used signatures of the TCR beta repertoire to tell Graves' ophthalmopathy apart from Graves' hyperthyroidism and to predict which patients would progress to ophthalmopathy. In total, 135 blood samples were TCR-sequenced: 43 ophthalmopathy, around 75 hyperthyroidism and approximately 17 hyperthyroidism-to-ophthalmopathy patients. To explore V-J signatures that distinguish ophthalmopathy from hyperthyroidism, a discovery set of about 99 patients was enrolled, made up of around 40 with ophthalmopathy and fewer than 60 with stable hyperthyroidism. The independent validation cohort included approximately 19 hyperthyroidism patients plus 17 patients who later progressed from hyperthyroidism to ophthalmopathy. In six hyperthyroidism patients, the T-cell repertoire of thyroid tissue was compared with the T-cell repertoire of blood. Once sampling was done, hyperthyroidism patients were given methimazole at a starting dose of 30 mg daily, while ophthalmopathy patients were given high-dose intravenous methylprednisolone.

The investigation overall reported the following: Most of the expanded thyroid clonotypes with a frequency above 0.001 were also detected in blood, and it was suggested that the thyroid immune response may be reflected by blood repertoires. Sample size was not statistically predetermined, and group allocation was not concealed from the investigators. In validation, the model predicted ophthalmopathy progression with about 71% sensitivity and about 73% specificity; some twelve predicted patients were CT-confirmed with GO in a median of 6.5 months. The 13-signature model separated ophthalmopathy from stable hyperthyroidism with about 86% sensitivity and about 81% specificity in cross-validation, and 80%/75% in the test set.

This clonotype was seen many times. Its recognized antigen is unknown. No clone much larger than this one lies a single base away; base qualities are absent. Patients with hyperthyroidism were aged 18 to 65 years, had been newly diagnosed, and had a disease duration of less than 2 months. Patients with other autoimmune diseases, uncontrolled infections, pregnancy or lactation were excluded. Diagnosis relied on clinical symptoms, serum thyroxine, TRAb, thyroid ultrasound and orbital computed tomography. Total RNA was extracted using Trizol reagent, and RNA quality was checked on an Agilent 2100 Bioanalyzer. CDR1 is given as SGDLS and CDR2 as YYNGEE, both from the germline V gene. The CDR3 runs 16 residues from the cysteine to the phenylalanine. Only the CDR3 DNA stays, 48 bases, in frame from base 1. Trimming leaves V shorter by 2 bases and J shorter by 2 bases, with the junction holding 7 bases beyond the gene matches.

For repertoire sequencing, the TCR beta CDR3 regions were amplified from RNA transcripts. The first round of RT-PCR was done with HTBI primers and the Qiagen OneStep RT-PCR kit, and was followed by a second round of multiplex PCR, then size selection and purification. Libraries were sequenced on an Illumina HiSeq2000 using paired-end 100 bp reads. For the original study's pipeline: SOAPnuke was used to process the reads, removing any read that contained adapters or uncalled bases, had a mean Phred below 15, or lacked an exact match to the constant primer or identifier. COPE v1.2.5 was used to merge high-quality paired reads. Clonotypes were defined as unique nucleotide sequences and were aligned to IMGT TRB V, D and J references using MiTCR v1.1. The analysis was limited to V-J combinations with a frequency above 0.0001, which together covered 98% to 99.2% of repertoires. For each V-J combination, a TCR clonal expansion and chaos score was defined as the ratio of F50 clonal expansion to chaos observed in the TCRdist matrix. Welch's t-statistics and random forest were used to reduce features to about 14 V-J combinations, which were fed into a naive Bayes classifier. The Morisita-Horn index was used to measure how similar the thyroid and blood repertoires were. TCRdb reanalyzed the raw reads on its own, using fastp at Q25 for trimming and MiXCR for clone calling, and kept in-frame beta chains. Rows merge per CDR3 protein into single entries with the most common DNA and genes. The V and J calls come from TCRdb's annotation, not from the publication. The table for this sample lists roughly 600,000 distinct CDR3 sequences; less than 45% of them were counted only once. Of the sample, about 4% is held by the ten largest clones.

The sample was peripheral blood or thyroid tissue (not recorded which). The receptor's source is an adult man with Graves' hyperthyroidism. The chain links TRBV9 with TRBJ1-3, with 7 junctional bases fitting TRBD1. Read as DNA, the sequence is TGTGCCAGCAGCGTTCAGGGCAGGGGGACTGGAAACACCATATATTTT. It translates to CASSVQGRGTGNTIYF. Extended through the reference TRBV9 and TRBJ1-3 proteins, this CDR3 yields the full variable domain: DSGVTQTPKHLITATGQRVTLRCSPRSGDLSVYWYQQSLDQGLQFLIQYYNGEERAKGNILERFSAQQFPDLHSELNLSSLELGDSALYFCASSVQGRGTGNTIYFGEGSWLTVV.